The rows below give T cell receptor beta chains drawn from one sample of a study of T cell repertoires in cytomegalovirus infection. TCRdb redid the calling of the reads with MiXCR, one entry per CDR3 protein. The sample consists of roughly 280,000 distinct CDR3 sequences, around 8.7% of them appearing once. Specimen: PBMCs. The receptors here all came from a human donor in good health (CMV status not recorded). Some clones in this sample may be carry-over from other donors' samples. CDR3s include the opening cysteine and the closing phenylalanine or tryptophan. The D gene is left open where the match is weak. The size field is filled for only some rows; it gives once, few, many or a size class.

TRBJ2-5 - - TRBV11-2 TGTGCCAGCAGCTTAATTAGGGAACAAGAGACCCAGTACTTC CASSLIREQETQYF
TRBJ1-1 many - TRBV12-3/TRBV12-4 TGTGCCAGCAGTTATGGCTCCAGGAAGAACACTGAAGCTTTCTTT CASSYGSRKNTEAFF
TRBJ1-5 many - TRBV7-2 TGTGCCAGCAGCTTAAGGTCAGGAAATCAGCCCCAGCATTTT CASSLRSGNQPQHF
TRBJ1-1 many - TRBV7-2 TGTGCCAGCAGCCTTATCCGACAGGAAGCTTTCTTT CASSLIRQEAFF
TRBJ1-1 many - TRBV19 TGTGCCAGTCAAAACCTCCCTGGAGGGGAGAGGGCGATGAACACTGAAGCTTTCTTT CASQNLPGGERAMNTEAFF
TRBJ1-5 many - TRBV7-2 TGTGCCAGCAGCTTAGAAGCCAGATCAGGGCAGCCCCAGCATTTT CASSLEARSGQPQHF
TRBJ2-1 many - TRBV7-3 TGTGCCAGCAGCCCCCACGGCCTATCCTCCACCGGCAATGAGCAGTTCTTC CASSPHGLSSTGNEQFF
TRBJ2-5 many TRBD2 TRBV7-8 TGTGCCAGCAGCTTAGTAGGGACTAGCGGGAGGGGAGCGGAGACCCAGTACTTC CASSLVGTSGRGAETQYF
TRBJ1-3 many - TRBV7-2 TGTGCCAGCAGCGCCCGATGGGGGGGAGGAAACACCATATATTTT CASSARWGGGNTIYF
TRBJ1-1 - - TRBV7-2 TGTGCCAGCAGCTCCCAGCCAGGGAGGCTGGACACTGAAGCTTTCTTT CASSSQPGRLDTEAFF
TRBJ2-1 few - TRBV28 TGTGCCAGCAGTTTTGGGACACCGGGGGTGGGTTACAATGAGCAGTTCTTC CASSFGTPGVGYNEQFF
TRBJ2-7 - - TRBV7-8 TGTGCCAGCAGCTTAAGGAGGGGCGAGCAGTACTTC CASSLRRGEQYF
TRBJ2-1 - TRBD2 TRBV4-3 TGCGCCAGCAGCCGACAACCGGGACTAGCATACAATGAGCAGTTCTTC CASSRQPGLAYNEQFF
TRBJ2-7 - TRBD1 TRBV18 TGTGCCAGCTCACCAGGTCTGGGACAGGGGTCCGAGCAGTACTTC CASSPGLGQGSEQYF
TRBJ1-5 many - TRBV28 TGTGCCAGCAGTTTATACGGGAGACGAAATCAGCCCCAGCATTTT CASSLYGRRNQPQHF
TRBJ1-5 - - TRBV24-1 TGTGCCACCAGTGATACCTCGGGGGGCCCCAATCAGCCCCAGCATTTT CATSDTSGGPNQPQHF
TRBJ2-1 - TRBD2 TRBV12-3/TRBV12-4 TGTGCCAGCAGTTTAAAAACCGGCCCTAGCGGAGAGGGTGAGCAGTTCTTC CASSLKTGPSGEGEQFF
TRBJ2-5 - - TRBV3-1 TGTGCCAGCAGCCAAGTGAACCCAGGGACGGAAAGAGAGACCCAGTACTTC CASSQVNPGTERETQYF
TRBJ2-2 many TRBD1 TRBV6-1 TGTGCCAGCAGTGAGCGACAGGGATCCACCGGGGAGCTGTTTTTT CASSERQGSTGELFF
TRBJ2-7 - - TRBV18 TGTGCCAGCTCATCAGGGCCTCCCAAGGGGCAGTACTTC CASSSGPPKGQYF
TRBJ2-7 - - TRBV29-1 TGCAGCGTTGAAGAAAGGGCGGGCTACGAGCAGTACTTC CSVEERAGYEQYF
TRBJ1-6 few - TRBV20-1 TGCAGTGCTAGAGACGATTCACCCCTCCACTTT CSARDDSPLHF
TRBJ2-7 many - TRBV6-2/TRBV6-3 TGTGCCAGCAGTTACTCGACGGCCACAGTAGGCCACGAGCAGTACTTC CASSYSTATVGHEQYF
TRBJ1-1 many - TRBV10-3 TGTGCCATCAGTCAGGGCGAGAACACTGAAGCTTTCTTT CAISQGENTEAFF
TRBJ2-7 many - TRBV7-2 TGTGCCAGCAGCCAGGCGGGGTCCGAGCAGTACTTC CASSQAGSEQYF
TRBJ2-1 many TRBD1 TRBV11-2 TGTGCCAGCAGCTCTTGGGACAGGTCGAATGAGCAGTTCTTC CASSSWDRSNEQFF
TRBJ1-2 many TRBD1 TRBV12-3/TRBV12-4 TGTGCCAGCAGCACCGGGACAGGGGCACTTAACTATGGCTACACCTTC CASSTGTGALNYGYTF
TRBJ1-2 - TRBD1 TRBV4-2 TGTGCCAGCAGCCAAGATGGGGGACAGGGCTATGGCTACACCTTC CASSQDGGQGYGYTF
TRBJ1-2 many - TRBV7-2 TGTGCCAGCAGCTTAGGTCGCTATGGCTACACCTTC CASSLGRYGYTF
TRBJ1-1 many TRBD1 TRBV19 TGTGCCAGTAGTCGAGGGGCAGGGGGTAGGACCACTGAAGCTTTCTTT CASSRGAGGRTTEAFF
TRBJ2-7 many - TRBV6-5 TGTGCCAGCAGCCCCCCCGGGGTGAGGAGCTACGAGCAGTACTTC CASSPPGVRSYEQYF
TRBJ1-6 many - TRBV7-8 TGTGCCAGCAGCCCCCCCAGACGGACTGATCCTAGGTCACCCCTCCACTTT CASSPPRRTDPRSPLHF
TRBJ2-5 - - TRBV5-5 TGTGCCAGCAGCTTCAGTCTGGCGGAGACCCAGTACTTC CASSFSLAETQYF
TRBJ2-3 many - TRBV7-2 TGTGCCAGCAGCCCAGGAATCCCCATATATACGCAGTATTTT CASSPGIPIYTQYF
TRBJ1-2 many TRBD1 TRBV7-6 TGTGCCAGCAGCCCGGGGGACAGGGGCGTCTATGGCTACACCTTC CASSPGDRGVYGYTF
TRBJ2-1 few - TRBV19 TGTGCCAGTAGTATCTCGCGTAGGGATCCTCGGTACAATGAGCAGTTCTTC CASSISRRDPRYNEQFF
TRBJ1-3 - - TRBV12-3/TRBV12-4 TGTGCCAGCAGTCTCGGGTCCAGCAGAACATCTGGAAACACCATATATTTT CASSLGSSRTSGNTIYF
TRBJ1-5 few - TRBV19 TGTGCCAGTGGCTTCCGGGACGGAGCACAATATAGCAATCAGCCCCAGCATTTT CASGFRDGAQYSNQPQHF
TRBJ2-3 many - TRBV7-9 TGTGCCAGCACCCTCGGAATCTCGGGCGGTACGCAGTATTTT CASTLGISGGTQYF
TRBJ2-4 - TRBD1 TRBV12-3/TRBV12-4 TGTGCCAGCAGTTTAGGAGGGGGCCAAAACATTCAGTACTTC CASSLGGGQNIQYF
TRBJ2-7 medium-sized - TRBV7-2 TGTGCCAGCAGCTACGACAGGAGCTCCTACGAGCAGTACTTC CASSYDRSSYEQYF
TRBJ1-6 many - TRBV20-1 TGCAGTGCTAGAGGGGACAATGACCCCAGCTCCTATAATTCACCCCTCCACTTT CSARGDNDPSSYNSPLHF
TRBJ1-5 few - TRBV6-2/TRBV6-3 TGTGCCAGCAGTGACACGGGGAGGCAGCCCCAGCATTTT CASSDTGRQPQHF
TRBJ2-1 - TRBD2 TRBV15 TGTGCCACCAGCAGGGTATTAGCGGGATTCTCCTACAATGAGCAGTTCTTC CATSRVLAGFSYNEQFF
TRBJ1-6 few - TRBV12-3/TRBV12-4 TGTGCCAGCACGGCGGGGGGTAACTATAATTCACCCCTCCACTTT CASTAGGNYNSPLHF
TRBJ1-1 many TRBD1 TRBV7-2 TGTGCCAGCACCCTACAGGGGGCGGTCACTGAAGCTTTCTTT CASTLQGAVTEAFF
TRBJ2-6 many TRBD2 TRBV7-2 TGTGCCAGCAGCTTATTCCGGCTAGCGGGGGGCTCTGGGGCCAACGTCCTGACTTTC CASSLFRLAGGSGANVLTF
TRBJ1-1 many TRBD1 TRBV7-2 TGTGCCACACAGACAGGGCTTTTGAACACTGAAGCTTTCTTT CATQTGLLNTEAFF
TRBJ2-2 - - TRBV6-1 TGTGCCAGCAGTGTGACCTCCACCGGGGAGCTGTTTTTT CASSVTSTGELFF
TRBJ1-1 - - TRBV18 TGTGCCAGCTCAGTTAAGGATTCAGGGAACACTGAAGCTTTCTTT CASSVKDSGNTEAFF
TRBJ2-7 many - TRBV5-1 TGCGCCAGCAGCCCGTTCGACAGAAACTACGAGCAGTACTTC CASSPFDRNYEQYF
TRBJ1-2 many - TRBV7-4 TGTGCCAGCAGCTTAATCGGCACCCTCCCTCAGGAACGAGGGGGCTACACCTTC CASSLIGTLPQERGGYTF
TRBJ1-2 many - TRBV7-2 TGTGCCAGCAGCTTAACCACGTCTAACTATGGCTACACCTTC CASSLTTSNYGYTF
TRBJ1-1 many - TRBV7-9 TGTGCCAGCAGCCCCCGGGTCTCGAGGGGGACTGAAGCTTTCTTT CASSPRVSRGTEAFF